These T cell receptor beta chains were read from a single sample in a study of blood T cell repertoires in COVID-19. Clones were sequenced by immunoSEQ multiplex PCR, and TCRdb holds only the in-frame ones, with some missing. This sample has about 150,000 clones, with around 90% found just once. Sequencing was carried out using peripheral blood. These receptors came from a man aged 50-60 years with acute or convalescent COVID-19. Both conserved end residues are part of each CDR3. D genes are given only for firm matches. The size of a clone is reported for some rows only, either as once, few or many, or as a class for expanded clones.

v_gene	abundance	d_gene	j_gene	CDR3aa	CDR3nt
TRBV27	-	-	TRBJ1-6	CASSLAGPNSPLHF	TGTGCCAGCAGTTTAGCAGGGCCCAATTCACCCCTCCACTTT
TRBV6-2/TRBV6-3	-	TRBD2	TRBJ2-1	CASSSWGAGAAGDNEQFF	TGTGCCAGCAGTTCCTGGGGAGCGGGGGCCGCCGGCGACAATGAGCAGTTCTTC
TRBV10-3	-	-	TRBJ2-3	CAISESTAGSPDTQYF	TGTGCCATCAGTGAGTCGACAGCGGGCAGCCCAGATACGCAGTATTTT
TRBV5-6	-	TRBD1	TRBJ2-7	CASSRGQIITYEQYF	TGTGCCAGCAGCCGGGGACAGATCATAACCTACGAGCAGTACTTC
TRBV29-1	-	-	TRBJ2-1	CSVAYYNEQFF	TGCAGCGTAGCATATTACAATGAGCAGTTCTTC
TRBV7-2	once	TRBD2	TRBJ2-3	CASILRDYSTDTQYF	TGTGCCAGCATCCTCCGGGACTACAGCACAGATACGCAGTATTTT
TRBV21-1	few	-	TRBJ1-5	CASSKVKSVEGNQPQHF	TGTGCCAGCAGCAAAGTGAAGTCGGTTGAGGGCAATCAGCCCCAGCATTTT
TRBV7-2	-	-	TRBJ2-7	CASSLQGYEQYF	TGTGCCAGCAGCTTACAGGGTTATGAGCAGTACTTC
TRBV15	-	TRBD1	TRBJ1-4	CATSNRGEKLFF	TGTGCCACCAGCAACAGGGGAGAAAAACTGTTTTTT
TRBV10-3	-	-	TRBJ2-5	CAISESGTSQETQYF	TGTGCCATCAGTGAGTCAGGGACTTCTCAAGAGACCCAGTACTTC
TRBV5-1	-	-	TRBJ2-2	CASKDQGVRVPGELFF	TGCGCCAGCAAGGACCAAGGGGTTCGGGTGCCCGGGGAGCTGTTTTTT
TRBV28	-	-	TRBJ1-2	CASIKAGQKLLGYGYTF	TGTGCCAGCATCAAGGCTGGACAGAAACTATTAGGGTATGGCTACACCTTC
TRBV5-5	once	TRBD2	TRBJ2-3	CASSFWTSGGTDTQYF	TGTGCCAGCAGCTTTTGGACTAGCGGGGGCACAGATACGCAGTATTTT
TRBV7-9	-	-	TRBJ1-1	CASGSAANTEAFF	TGTGCCAGCGGCAGCGCCGCGAACACTGAAGCTTTCTTT
TRBV4-2	-	-	TRBJ2-5	CASSQVYSAGQETQYF	TGTGCCAGCAGCCAAGTCTACTCGGCGGGCCAAGAGACCCAGTACTTC
TRBV4-1	-	-	TRBJ1-5	CASSQEAGSGVQPQHF	TGCGCCAGCAGCCAAGAAGCCGGGTCAGGGGTCCAGCCCCAGCATTTT
TRBV27	-	TRBD1	TRBJ1-1	CASSLADRRTEAFF	TGTGCCAGCAGTTTAGCGGACAGGCGCACTGAAGCTTTCTTT
TRBV12-3/TRBV12-4	-	-	TRBJ1-1	CASSFTGSTEAFF	TGTGCCAGCAGTTTCACTGGGAGCACTGAAGCTTTCTTT
TRBV7-2	-	-	TRBJ2-7	CASSLGRRAYEQYF	TGTGCCAGCAGCTTGGGGAGGCGGGCCTACGAGCAGTACTTC
TRBV10-3	-	-	TRBJ2-5	CATSPGEGRETQYF	TGTGCCACCTCTCCGGGAGAAGGCAGAGAGACCCAGTACTTC
TRBV7-9	-	-	TRBJ1-1	CASSLVVGARDTEAFF	TGTGCCAGCAGCTTAGTGGTGGGGGCGCGGGACACTGAAGCTTTCTTT
TRBV7-2	-	TRBD1	TRBJ2-5	CASSQTGVRETQYF	TGTGCCAGCAGCCAGACAGGGGTGCGGGAGACCCAGTACTTC
TRBV6-6	-	-	TRBJ1-5	CASSYSGSNQPQHF	TGTGCCAGCAGTTACTCCGGGAGCAATCAGCCCCAGCATTTT
TRBV5-4	-	TRBD1	TRBJ1-5	CASSPDRGLGQPQHF	TGTGCCAGCAGCCCGGACAGGGGGCTTGGTCAGCCCCAGCATTTT
TRBV27	-	-	TRBJ2-7	CASSLSSRGAVEQYF	TGTGCCAGCAGTTTATCGAGTCGGGGGGCCGTCGAGCAGTACTTC
TRBV27	-	TRBD2	TRBJ2-1	CASSVIAGSNNEQFF	TGTGCCAGCAGTGTCATAGCGGGCTCGAACAATGAGCAGTTCTTC
TRBV24-1	few	TRBD1	TRBJ2-2	CATRGQEEAGELFF	TGTGCCACCAGGGGACAGGAGGAAGCCGGGGAGCTGTTTTTT
TRBV5-1	-	-	TRBJ1-2	CASSSTRDGLTNYGYTF	TGCGCCAGCAGCTCGACACGAGACGGACTAACTAACTATGGCTACACCTTC
TRBV6-5	-	-	TRBJ1-5	CASTEAGVGQPQHF	TGTGCCAGCACAGAGGCAGGGGTTGGTCAGCCCCAGCATTTT
TRBV9	-	TRBD1	TRBJ1-1	CASSEDPGQEAFF	TGTGCCAGCAGCGAGGACCCGGGACAGGAAGCTTTCTTT
TRBV3-1/TRBV3-2	-	-	TRBJ1-1	CASSRRHPTTEAFF	TGTGCCAGCAGCCGTCGACATCCGACCACTGAAGCTTTCTTT
TRBV7-9	-	-	TRBJ2-7	CASSLAGGSGQYF	TGTGCCAGCAGCTTAGCGGGGGGTTCAGGGCAGTACTTC
TRBV7-5	-	-	TRBJ1-1	CARSLRDGRGRGTEAFF	TGTGCCAGAAGCTTAAGGGACGGGAGGGGAAGAGGGACTGAAGCTTTCTTT
TRBV11-1	-	TRBD1	TRBJ1-5	CASSTDRDQPQHF	TGTGCCAGCAGCACCGACAGGGATCAGCCCCAGCATTTT
TRBV7-2	-	-	TRBJ2-2	CASSQRGGSNTGELFF	TGTGCCAGCAGCCAAAGAGGGGGATCGAACACCGGGGAGCTGTTTTTT
TRBV5-1	-	-	TRBJ1-1	CASSLDEGRTEAFF	TGCGCCAGCAGCCTGGACGAGGGTAGGACTGAAGCTTTCTTT
TRBV18	-	TRBD2	TRBJ2-7	CASSPGLVYEQYF	TGTGCCAGCTCACCGGGACTAGTTTACGAGCAGTACTTC
TRBV7-8	-	-	TRBJ2-1	CASRKVGHLEQFF	TGTGCCAGCAGGAAGGTCGGACACCTAGAGCAGTTCTTC
TRBV9	once	TRBD1	TRBJ2-1	CASSQQGVGEQFF	TGTGCCAGCAGTCAACAGGGGGTGGGTGAGCAGTTCTTC
TRBV29-1	-	-	TRBJ1-2	CSVDPGQNLRGYTF	TGCAGCGTTGACCCCGGACAGAACTTACGCGGCTACACCTTC
TRBV5-4	-	-	TRBJ1-2	CASSLAGNYGYTF	TGTGCCAGCAGCTTGGCAGGAAACTATGGCTACACCTTC
TRBV27	-	TRBD1	TRBJ1-1	CASSGRTGMNTEAFF	TGTGCCAGCAGTGGACGGACAGGGATGAACACTGAAGCTTTCTTT